The clone carrying this T cell receptor (beta chain) was observed a few times. Antigen: not known. Constant-region reverse primers amplified full-length variable regions, followed by semi-nested Nested Universal Primer A PCR. TCRdb reprocessed the 5' RACE reads with MiXCR, giving one entry per CDR3 protein. This sample has around 43,000 distinct CDR3 sequences; approximately 19% occur once, and the top ten carry about 2.8%. V was pared by 6 bases and J by 9 bases, with 9 bases between. The CDR3 is 12 amino acids. CD25-based Treg depletion was applied to purified naive CD4+ T cells. Findings and caveats of the study: Tumor Treg TCRs overlapped most with tumor naive CD4+ cells.

The sample was naive CD4+ T cells sorted from a lymph node. The subset here: naive CD4+ T cells, CD4+CD45RA+CD25-. The TCR was taken from a female donor with breast cancer. The gene calls are TRBV12-3 or TRBV12-4 and TRBJ1-6; D is ambiguous. This chain's CDR3 is CASSLFGSPLHF. As DNA, the CDR3 is TGTGCCAGCAGCCTTTTTGGTTCACCCCTCCACTTT.